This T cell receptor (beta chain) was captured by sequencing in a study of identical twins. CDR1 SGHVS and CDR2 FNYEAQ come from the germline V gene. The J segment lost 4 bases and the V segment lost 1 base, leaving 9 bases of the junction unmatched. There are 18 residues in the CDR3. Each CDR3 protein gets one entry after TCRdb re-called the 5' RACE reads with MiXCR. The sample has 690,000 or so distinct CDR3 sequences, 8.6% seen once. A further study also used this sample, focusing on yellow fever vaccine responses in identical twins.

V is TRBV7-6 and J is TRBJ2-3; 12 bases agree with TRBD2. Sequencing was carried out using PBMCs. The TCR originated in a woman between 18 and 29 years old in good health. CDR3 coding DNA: TGTGCCAGCAGCTTAGACGAAGAGACTAGCGGGAGTGCAGATACGCAGTATTTT. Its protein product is CASSLDEETSGSADTQYF.